This T cell receptor beta chain was sequenced for a study of graft-versus-host responses after intestinal transplantation. Across the whole study: Recipients uniformly received anti-thymocyte globulin induction, followed by tacrolimus and steroids for three to four years.

TCRdb's copy holds only in-frame clones and misses some; the assay was immunoSEQ multiplex PCR. The sample consists of some 29,000 clones, about three quarters of them appearing once. Intraepithelial and lamina propria lymphocytes were released after the graft tissue was processed. This clone has only a few counts. The target antigen is unknown. CDR1 is SEHNR and CDR2 is FQNEAQ in the germline V gene (reference sequence). The V end lost 0 bases, the J end lost 5 bases, and 8 bases lay between the germline ends. The CDR3 length is 14 residues. Whole-study results and caveats: Early post-transplant HvG declines tracked with peak circulating GvH clone levels. Subjects displaying graft-donor T cell macrochimerism possessed elevated graft-versus-host to host-versus-graft clonal ratios inside allografts. Detected in recipient marrow were GvH clones, some of which were first observed in ileum or blood.

This clonotype was obtained from a human patient who received an intestinal transplant, so some T cells may come from the graft donor. The source material was ileum tissue, sampled 98 days after intestinal transplantation. The J gene is TRBJ2-1, the V gene TRBV7-9; D remains unclear. CDR3 sequence: CASSLAYGHNEQFF. DNA of the CDR3: TGTGCCAGCAGCTTAGCTTATGGACACAATGAGCAGTTCTTC.